This TCR beta chain was recovered during a study of T-cell memory formation after mild COVID-19. Study at large: TCR clusters were mostly donor specific.

V was shortened by 5 bases and J by 6 bases, with 13 bases between the two germline ends. Germline V gives CDR1 SEHNR, CDR2 FQNEAQ (reference sequence). This CDR3 region has 13 residues. TCRdb reprocessed the 5' RACE reads via MiXCR and lists one record per CDR3 protein. The sample contains over 130,000 distinct CDR3 sequences, 13% to 15% of which appear only once. In its sample, this clonotype was seen many times. The sample consisted of PBMCs or a T cell subset sorted from them (not recorded which). This TCR came from an adult woman who had mild COVID-19 (a few samples of this study predate the infection). Cell type and time point are not known. The V gene is TRBV7-9, the J gene TRBJ1-1, with D perhaps matching TRBD1 (6 bases). Here the CDR3 DNA reads TGTGCCAGCAGCGCGACAGGTTCGGCTGAAGCTTTCTTT. This codes for CASSATGSAEAFF.